The 16 T cell receptor beta chains below come from one sample, sequenced in a study of OX40 agonist ivuxolimab in advanced cancers. TCRdb's table, derived via immunoSEQ multiplex PCR, lists solely in-frame clones and lacks some. Of around 20,000 clones listed, just under 75% were seen once; the top ten hold 33%. The sequenced sample was CD4+ or CD8+ T cells sorted from blood, obtained in a trial of the OX40 agonist ivuxolimab. The source of these receptors is an adult with an advanced solid tumor such as melanoma, head and neck, liver or kidney cancer.

The chain has TRBV11-3 and TRBJ1-1; unclear D gene. Trimming took off 0 bases at V and 1 base at J, with 6 bases between the two ends. The CDR3 loop spans 14 amino acids. The germline V gene has CDR1 SGHNT and CDR2 YENEEA. CDR3 coding DNA: TGTGCCAGCAGCTTAGAAGGAGGGAACACTGAAGCTTTCTTT. Translated: CASSLEGGNTEAFF.

This clone is labeled medium-sized. This rearrangement joins TRBV18 to TRBJ2-1, with D maybe TRBD2 (6 bases). The germline gives CDR1 KGHSH, CDR2 LQKENI. Trimming cost V 2 bases and J 8 bases, with 10 bases left between them. The CDR3 has 13 amino acids. The CDR3 region has the DNA TGTGCCAGCTCACCAGGGGGGACGGATGAGCAGTTCTTC. This sequence encodes CASSPGGTDEQFF.

The chain recombines TRBV7-2 with TRBJ2-5, with 8 bases lining up with TRBD1. CDR1 SGHTA and CDR2 FQGNSA come from the germline V gene. The CDR3 consists of 14 residues. The V segment lost 4 bases and the J segment 2 bases; nucleotides outside the gene matches: 3. The CDR3 reads CASSSGGWQETQYF. DNA of the CDR3: TGTGCCAGCAGCTCAGGGGGCTGGCAAGAGACCCAGTACTTC.

The chain couples TRBV4-2 to TRBJ2-1; D remains ambiguous. The CDR3 consists of 12 residues. Germline V CDR1 and CDR2: LGHNA, YNFKEQ. The V and J ends lost 2 bases and 8 bases respectively, with 7 bases between them. DNA for the CDR3: TGTGCCAGCAGCCAATATGGGGATGAGCAGTTCTTC. As protein: CASSQYGDEQFF.

This chain uses TRBV4-3 with TRBJ2-7; D gene uncertain. The ends were cut back, 1 base at V and 2 bases at J, with 12 bases in the middle. This CDR3 has 15 amino acids. Germline V gene lookup returns CDR1 LGHNA and CDR2 YSLEER. CDR3 loop: CASSQGWGNPYEQYF. The CDR3 nucleotides read TGCGCCAGCAGCCAAGGATGGGGAAACCCCTACGAGCAGTACTTC.

The rearrangement joins TRBV7-9 to TRBJ2-5; D is unresolved. The CDR3 covers 12 residues. Trimming removed 5 bases at V and 5 bases at J, with 9 bases between. From germline, CDR1 is SEHNR and CDR2 FQNEAQ (reference sequence). The DNA for the CDR3 is TGTGCCAGCAGCGACTTTCGGGAGACCCAGTACTTC. It specifies CASSDFRETQYF.

The chain uses TRBV7-8 and TRBJ2-2; no reliable D call. Between the trimmed V and J ends, which lost 1 base and 1 base, there was a span of 10 bases. The germline gives CDR1 SGHVS, CDR2 FQNEAQ. The CDR3 is 16 amino acids. CDR3: CASSLVLGRNTGELFF. Here the CDR3 DNA reads TGTGCCAGCAGCTTAGTGTTGGGCAGGAACACCGGGGAGCTGTTTTTT.

The chain links TRBV6-5 to TRBJ2-3; 9 bases match TRBD1. This CDR3 has 14 residues. The germline gives CDR1 MNHEY, CDR2 SVGAGI. The V and J ends lost 5 bases and 6 bases, in that order; junction bases with no gene match: 6. The CDR3 reads CASSKQGALDTQYF. CDR3 sequence (DNA): TGTGCCAGCAGTAAACAGGGGGCGCTGGATACGCAGTATTTT.

J is TRBJ2-7 and V is TRBV5-1; 9 bases are a match to TRBD2. The CDR3 spans 15 residues. From germline, CDR1 is SGHRS and CDR2 YFSETQ. Trimming took 0 bases from V and 0 from J; bases not matched to a gene: 1. CDR3 nucleotide sequence: TGCGCCAGCAGCTTGGCTAGCGGGAACTCCTACGAGCAGTACTTC. Translated: CASSLASGNSYEQYF.

The chain joins TRBV25-1 to TRBJ2-1; 8 bases align to TRBD1. This CDR3 region has 13 residues. Germline V gene sequence: CDR1 MGHDK, CDR2 SYGVNS. V was pared by 10 bases and J by 6 bases, with 8 bases of the junction left unmatched. The CDR3 DNA reads TGTGCCATCGGGGACAGGTCCCTCAATGAGCAGTTCTTC. It codes for CAIGDRSLNEQFF.

The chain uses TRBV5-6 and TRBJ1-1; tentatively, D is TRBD1 (5 bases). The CDR3 spans 14 residues. Germline CDR1 reads SGHDT; CDR2 reads YYEEEE. Trimming took 4 bases from V and 0 from J, leaving 10 bases between them. CDR3 sequence: CASSPTDMNTEAFF. DNA of the CDR3: TGTGCCAGCAGCCCGACAGATATGAACACTGAAGCTTTCTTT.

In this sample, this clone is medium-sized. The chain uses TRBV5-6 and TRBJ1-1; 8 bases are a match to TRBD1. The germline CDR1 and CDR2 sequences are SGHDT and YYEEEE. Trimming cost V 2 bases and J 7 bases; bases outside gene matches: 1. The CDR3 totals 12 residues. The CDR3 protein is CASSFGTGEAFF. CDR3 bases: TGTGCCAGCAGCTTCGGGACAGGTGAAGCTTTCTTT.

This clone was seen only a few times. The chain combines TRBV5-4 with TRBJ2-1; D is uncertain. The CDR3 length is 13 residues. Looked up from germline, CDR1 is SGHNT and CDR2 is YYREEE (reference sequence). V lost 0 bases and J 7 bases, leaving 8 bases between the germline ends. CDR3 residues: CASSLVAFNEQFF. The CDR3 region has the DNA TGTGCCAGCAGCTTGGTGGCTTTTAATGAGCAGTTCTTC.

This chain connects TRBV7-3 to TRBJ2-5; TRBD1 or TRBD2 may be the D gene (6 bases each). V lost 1 base and J 4 bases, leaving 13 bases between the germline ends. This CDR3 has 15 amino acids. Germline V lookup: CDR1 SGHTA, CDR2 FQGTGA. CDR3 in amino acids: CASSLMWGAGETQYF. DNA for the CDR3: TGTGCCAGCAGCTTAATGTGGGGGGCAGGAGAGACCCAGTACTTC.

The chain uses TRBV9 and TRBJ1-2; the D is unclear. V was clipped by 3 bases and J by 4 bases, with 7 bases between them. CDR3 length equals 12 residues. From germline, CDR1 is SGDLS and CDR2 YYNGEE. CDR3 loop: CASSGRAYGYTF. Here the CDR3 DNA reads TGTGCCAGCAGCGGACGGGCCTATGGCTACACCTTC.

The DNA for the CDR3 is TGCAGTGCACCCAGGGGATACGAGCAGTACTTC. Protein sequence: CSAPRGYEQYF. This chain links TRBV20-1 with TRBJ2-7; tentatively, D is TRBD1 (6 bases). V dropped 6 bases and J dropped 4 bases, with 10 bases sitting between them. Germline V CDR1 and CDR2: DFQATT, SNEGSKA (reference sequence). This CDR3 spans 11 amino acids.